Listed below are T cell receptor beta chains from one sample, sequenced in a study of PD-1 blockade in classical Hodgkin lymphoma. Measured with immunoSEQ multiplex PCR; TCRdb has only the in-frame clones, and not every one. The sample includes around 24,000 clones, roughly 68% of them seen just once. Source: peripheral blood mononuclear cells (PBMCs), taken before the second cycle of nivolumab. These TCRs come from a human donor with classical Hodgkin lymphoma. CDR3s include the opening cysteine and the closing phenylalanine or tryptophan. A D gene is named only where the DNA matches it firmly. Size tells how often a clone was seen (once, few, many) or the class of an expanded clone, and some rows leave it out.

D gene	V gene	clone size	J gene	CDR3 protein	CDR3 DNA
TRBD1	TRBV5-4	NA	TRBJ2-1	CASSWDRGRENEQFF	TGTGCCAGCAGCTGGGACAGGGGGCGTGAAAATGAGCAGTTCTTC
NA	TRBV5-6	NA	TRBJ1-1	CASSSDNTEAFF	TGTGCCAGCAGTTCCGATAACACTGAAGCTTTCTTT
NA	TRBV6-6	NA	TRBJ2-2	CVSSYSRLTGELFF	TGTGTCAGCAGTTACTCTAGGCTTACCGGGGAGCTGTTTTTT
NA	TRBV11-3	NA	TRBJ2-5	CASSLFPRETQYF	TGTGCCAGCAGCTTATTTCCGAGAGAGACCCAGTACTTC
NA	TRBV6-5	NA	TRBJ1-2	CASSRDGYGYTF	TGTGCCAGCAGTCGTGACGGCTATGGCTACACCTTC
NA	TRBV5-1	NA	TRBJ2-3	CASSPASSTDTQYF	TGCGCCAGCAGCCCTGCATCCAGCACAGATACGCAGTATTTT
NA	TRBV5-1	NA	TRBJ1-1	CASSGDLDTEAFF	TGCGCCAGCAGCGGGGACCTGGACACTGAAGCTTTCTTT
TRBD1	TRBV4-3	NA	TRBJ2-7	CASSLEQGLLGEQYF	TGCGCCAGCAGCCTCGAACAGGGGCTACTTGGGGAGCAGTACTTC
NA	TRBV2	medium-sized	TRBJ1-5	CASSPIGNQPQHF	TGTGCCAGCAGTCCCATTGGGAATCAGCCCCAGCATTTT
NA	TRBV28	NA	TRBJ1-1	CASSLEGRNTEAFF	TGTGCCAGCAGTTTAGAGGGAAGGAACACTGAAGCTTTCTTT
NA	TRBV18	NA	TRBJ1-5	CASSRQTSNQPQHF	TGTGCCAGCTCGCGGCAAACGAGCAATCAGCCCCAGCATTTT
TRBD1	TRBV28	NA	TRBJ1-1	CASIPGQGAGAFF	TGTGCCAGCATTCCGGGACAGGGGGCGGGAGCTTTCTTT
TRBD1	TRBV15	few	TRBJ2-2	CATSRGPGQITGELFF	TGTGCCACCAGCAGAGGCCCGGGACAGATTACCGGGGAGCTGTTTTTT
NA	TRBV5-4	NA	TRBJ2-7	CASSLGGDSYEQYF	TGTGCCAGCAGCTTGGGCGGGGACAGCTACGAGCAGTACTTC
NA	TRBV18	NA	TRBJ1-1	CASSYTGNTEAFF	TGTGCCAGCTCATATACAGGGAACACTGAAGCTTTCTTT
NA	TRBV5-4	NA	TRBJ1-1	CASSLAGVRNTEAFF	TGTGCCAGCAGCCTGGCCGGCGTGCGCAACACTGAAGCTTTCTTT
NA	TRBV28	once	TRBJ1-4	CASSSIPLDRQLFF	TGTGCCAGCAGTTCTATTCCCCTCGACAGACAACTGTTTTTT
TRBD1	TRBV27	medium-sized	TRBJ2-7	CASSLGPGQGPLRFEYF	TGTGCCAGCAGTTTAGGGCCGGGACAGGGCCCGCTACGGTTTGAGTACTTC
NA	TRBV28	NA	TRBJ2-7	CASGKRVSEQYF	TGTGCCAGCGGAAAGAGGGTAAGCGAGCAGTACTTC
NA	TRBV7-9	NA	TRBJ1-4	CASSLISTNEKLFF	TGTGCCAGCAGCTTAATTTCCACGAATGAAAAACTGTTTTTT
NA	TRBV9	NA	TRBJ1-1	CASSVGSSTEAFF	TGTGCCAGCAGCGTAGGGAGTAGCACTGAAGCTTTCTTT
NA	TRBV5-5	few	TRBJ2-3	CASLGGESTDTQYF	TGTGCCAGCTTAGGGGGGGAAAGCACAGATACGCAGTATTTT
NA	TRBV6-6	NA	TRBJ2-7	CASSYGDSPYEQYF	TGTGCCAGCAGTTATGGGGACTCGCCCTACGAGCAGTACTTC
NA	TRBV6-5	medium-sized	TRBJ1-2	CASSYSDGQPYGYTF	TGTGCCAGCAGTTACTCCGACGGACAACCTTATGGCTACACCTTC
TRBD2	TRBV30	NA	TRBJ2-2	CAWSVRLAGGWTGELFF	TGTGCCTGGAGTGTGAGGCTAGCGGGGGGATGGACCGGGGAGCTGTTTTTT
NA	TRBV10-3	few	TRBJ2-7	CAISENWHQIYEQYF	TGTGCCATCAGTGAGAACTGGCACCAGATCTACGAGCAGTACTTC
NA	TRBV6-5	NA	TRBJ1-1	CASTPGPSTEAFF	TGTGCCAGCACCCCAGGCCCAAGCACTGAAGCTTTCTTT
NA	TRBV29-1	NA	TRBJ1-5	CSVGGSNQPQHF	TGCAGCGTTGGAGGGAGCAATCAGCCCCAGCATTTT
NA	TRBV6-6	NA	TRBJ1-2	CASSYGAPPYGYTF	TGTGCCAGCAGTTACGGGGCCCCTCCTTATGGCTACACCTTC
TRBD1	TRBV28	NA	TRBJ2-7	CASSRDREVTYEQYF	TGTGCCAGCAGCCGGGACAGGGAAGTAACCTACGAGCAGTACTTC
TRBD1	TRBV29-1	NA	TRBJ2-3	CSVADRGGTDTQYF	TGCAGCGTTGCTGACAGGGGGGGCACAGATACGCAGTATTTT
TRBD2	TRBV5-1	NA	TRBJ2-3	CASSSMSGRASTDTQYF	TGCGCCAGCAGCTCAATGTCGGGGAGGGCTAGCACAGATACGCAGTATTTT
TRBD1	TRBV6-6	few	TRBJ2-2	CASSQTGTGELFF	TGTGCCAGCAGCCAGACAGGGACCGGGGAGCTGTTTTTT
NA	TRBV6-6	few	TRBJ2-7	CASSTRGEQYF	TGTGCCAGCAGTACTCGGGGAGAGCAGTACTTC
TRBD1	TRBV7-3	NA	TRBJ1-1	CASSWPGQGARAFF	TGTGCCAGCAGCTGGCCTGGACAGGGGGCGCGAGCTTTCTTT
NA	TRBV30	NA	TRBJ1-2	CAWSGRTENGYTF	TGTGCCTGGAGTGGCCGGACTGAGAATGGCTACACCTTC
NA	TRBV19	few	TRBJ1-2	CASSISPEARVGYTF	TGTGCCAGTAGTATTTCCCCGGAAGCCCGGGTTGGCTACACCTTC
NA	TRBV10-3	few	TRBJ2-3	CAISSRASTDTQYF	TGTGCCATCAGTTCTCGGGCCAGCACAGATACGCAGTATTTT
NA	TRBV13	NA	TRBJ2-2	CASRTGTKNTGELFF	TGTGCCAGCAGAACCGGGACAAAGAACACCGGGGAGCTGTTTTTT
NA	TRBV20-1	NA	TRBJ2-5	CSARGAETQYF	TGCAGTGCTAGAGGGGCAGAGACCCAGTACTTC
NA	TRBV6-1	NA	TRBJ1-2	CASKGGINYGYTF	TGTGCCAGCAAGGGGGGAATTAACTATGGCTACACCTTC
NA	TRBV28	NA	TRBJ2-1	CASSLSEGDQLSYNEQFF	TGTGCCAGCAGTTTATCCGAGGGGGATCAACTCTCCTACAATGAGCAGTTCTTC
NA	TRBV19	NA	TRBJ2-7	CASSIRRHPSSYEQYF	TGTGCCAGTAGTATCAGGCGGCACCCCAGCTCCTACGAGCAGTACTTC
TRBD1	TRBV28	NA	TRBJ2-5	CASSSTGVETQYF	TGTGCCAGCAGTTCAACAGGGGTCGAGACCCAGTACTTC
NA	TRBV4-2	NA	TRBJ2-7	CASSESDRSSSYEQYF	TGTGCCAGCAGCGAATCGGACAGATCCAGCTCCTACGAGCAGTACTTC
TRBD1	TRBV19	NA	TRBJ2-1	CASSTGTGEQFF	TGTGCCAGTAGTACCGGGACAGGGGAGCAGTTCTTC
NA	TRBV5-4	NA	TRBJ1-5	CASSLEPGQPQHF	TGTGCCAGCAGCTTGGAACCGGGGCAGCCCCAGCATTTT
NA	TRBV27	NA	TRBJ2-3	CASSLERVTDTQYF	TGTGCCAGCAGTTTAGAACGGGTCACAGATACGCAGTATTTT
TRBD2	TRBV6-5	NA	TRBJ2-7	CASSRTSGGYEQYF	TGTGCCAGCAGCCGGACTAGCGGGGGGTACGAGCAGTACTTC
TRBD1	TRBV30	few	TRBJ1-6	CAWKQGGDSPLHF	TGTGCCTGGAAGCAGGGGGGGGATTCACCCCTCCACTTT
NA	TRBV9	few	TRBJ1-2	CASSFDVGGGYGYTF	TGTGCCAGCAGCTTTGATGTCGGGGGTGGCTATGGCTACACCTTC
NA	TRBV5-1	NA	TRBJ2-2	CASSLGGPGAQLGELFF	TGCGCCAGCAGCTTGGGGGGTCCCGGGGCCCAACTCGGGGAGCTGTTTTTT
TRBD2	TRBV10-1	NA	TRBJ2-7	CASIFGRGEARTSEGLEQYF	TGCGCCAGCATTTTTGGGCGTGGCGAAGCACGGACTAGCGAGGGGCTAGAGCAGTACTTC
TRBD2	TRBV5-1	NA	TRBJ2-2	CASSLGGAGDGTGELFF	TGCGCCAGCAGCTTGGGGGGAGCGGGAGATGGAACCGGGGAGCTGTTTTTT
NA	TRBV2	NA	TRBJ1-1	CASSEDARAAFF	TGTGCCAGCAGTGAGGATGCGAGGGCGGCTTTCTTT
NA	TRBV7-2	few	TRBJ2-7	CASSLEAGPYEQYF	TGTGCCAGCAGCTTAGAGGCAGGACCCTACGAGCAGTACTTC
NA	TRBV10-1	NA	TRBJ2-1	CASSEGARDEQFF	TGCGCCAGCAGTGAGGGGGCTCGGGATGAGCAGTTCTTC
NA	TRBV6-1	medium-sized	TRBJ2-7	CASSEAHGFSYEQYF	TGTGCCAGCAGTGAAGCGCATGGCTTTTCCTACGAGCAGTACTTC
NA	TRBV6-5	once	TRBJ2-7	CASRLDGGRHEQYF	TGTGCCAGCAGACTCGACGGGGGGCGCCACGAGCAGTACTTC